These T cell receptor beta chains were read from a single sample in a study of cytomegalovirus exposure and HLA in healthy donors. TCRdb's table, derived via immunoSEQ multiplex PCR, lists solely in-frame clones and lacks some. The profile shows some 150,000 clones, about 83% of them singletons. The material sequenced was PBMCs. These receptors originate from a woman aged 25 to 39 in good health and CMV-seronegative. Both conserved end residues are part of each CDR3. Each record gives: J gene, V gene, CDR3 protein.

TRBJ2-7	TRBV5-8	CASSLGIGQTYEQYF
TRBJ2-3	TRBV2	CASSPDTDTQYF
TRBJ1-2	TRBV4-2	CASSQSSGTTSYGYTF
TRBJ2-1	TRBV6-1	CASRTSGFYNEQFF
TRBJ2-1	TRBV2	CASRLAMSSYNEQFF
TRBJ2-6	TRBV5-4	CASSRGLAGVFGANVLTF
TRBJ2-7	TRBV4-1	CASSFQENAYEQYF
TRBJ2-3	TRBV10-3	CAISSGTSGGVGTDTQYF
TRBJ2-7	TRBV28	CASSSLRQGYYEQYF
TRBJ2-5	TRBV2	CASSDSGRETQYF
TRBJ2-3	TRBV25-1	CASSDRTSPTDTQYF
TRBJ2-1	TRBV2	CASSLLWTSANEQFF
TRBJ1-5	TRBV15	CATSPGIQPQHF
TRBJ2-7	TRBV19	CASSMTSGSYEQYF
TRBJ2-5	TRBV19	CASSRDRGPETQYF
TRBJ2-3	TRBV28	CASSSDRGLDTQYF
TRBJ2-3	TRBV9	CASSVANTDTQYF
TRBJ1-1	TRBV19	CASSLDSGQQAFF
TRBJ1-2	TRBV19	CASSIGLAAGGGYTF
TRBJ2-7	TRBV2	CASKIDYPAYEQYF
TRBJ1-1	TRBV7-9	CASSGDRGRTEAFF
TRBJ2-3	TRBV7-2	CASSLDVSYTDTQYF
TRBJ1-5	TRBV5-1	CASSLTGANQPQHF
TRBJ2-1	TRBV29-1	CSVVQGWDSYNEQFF
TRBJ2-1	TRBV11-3	CASSGVGSSYNEQFF
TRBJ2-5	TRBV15	CATSRVGGLGETQYF
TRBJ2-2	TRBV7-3	CASSPTDRWSGELFF
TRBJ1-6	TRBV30	CAWSGGRWDRSNSPLHF
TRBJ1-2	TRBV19	CASSIEGGRSPIFYGYTF
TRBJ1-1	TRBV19	CASSAAYSEAFF
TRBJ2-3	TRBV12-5	CASAIRLRGLSTDTQYF
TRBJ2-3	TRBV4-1	CASSQEHGTSRAYADTQYF
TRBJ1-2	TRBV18	CASSPNPGQSSWGYTF
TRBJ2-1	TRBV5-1	CASSFQLGTTYNEQFF
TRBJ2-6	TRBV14	CASSPPLSSATSGANVLTF
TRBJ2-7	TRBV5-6	CASSLGAGYYEQYF
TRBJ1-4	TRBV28	CASRSIFEKLFF
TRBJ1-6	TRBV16	CASSQMPGQGRNSPLHF
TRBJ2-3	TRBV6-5	CASTLTGTLGDTQYF
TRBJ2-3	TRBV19	CASSTHRGGAQDTQYF
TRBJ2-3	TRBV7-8	CASRRARGGSRDTQYF
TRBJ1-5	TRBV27	CASALTGFGQPQHF
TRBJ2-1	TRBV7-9	CASSRPSSGVHNEQFF
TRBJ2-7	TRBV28	CASSGQGIFLTSSYEQYF
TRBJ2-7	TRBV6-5	CASSYVTGSYEQYF
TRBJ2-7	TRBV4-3	CASSHLSQGANTYEQYF
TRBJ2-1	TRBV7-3	CASSLSLAGRNEQFF
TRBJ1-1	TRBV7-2	CASIQERVTEAFF
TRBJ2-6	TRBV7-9	CASSLWLSGANVLTF
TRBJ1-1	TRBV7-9	CASSENRGNTEAFF
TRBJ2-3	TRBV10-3	CAISEERDDTQYF